Described below is a single TCR beta chain sequence and its context. In the authors' methods: Nucleated cell counts were estimated from reference gene primer amplification. Measured with immunoSEQ multiplex PCR; TCRdb has only the in-frame clones, and not every one. The D gene and trimming were derived from the DNA, and the V and J assignments and clone size from that table. This table has 110,000 or so clones, more than 75% appearing once. The sample originates from a study of blood T cell repertoires in COVID-19. The overall study: The United States, Italy and Spain were the sources of the acute and convalescent COVID-19 samples. T cells, B-cell-depleted T cells, or PBMCs supplied cDNA or gDNA.

The germline CDR1 and CDR2 sequences are SGHTS and YDEGEE. The CDR3 consists of 15 residues. V shed 0 bases and J shed 0 bases, with 7 bases lying between them. The chain uses TRBV5-8 and TRBJ1-5; D call uncertain. Sample: peripheral blood. This sequence was found in a man in his forties with acute or convalescent COVID-19. The CDR3 bases are TGTGCCAGCAGCTTGGGAGGGTTTAGCAATCAGCCCCAGCATTTT. The encoded protein is CASSLGGFSNQPQHF.